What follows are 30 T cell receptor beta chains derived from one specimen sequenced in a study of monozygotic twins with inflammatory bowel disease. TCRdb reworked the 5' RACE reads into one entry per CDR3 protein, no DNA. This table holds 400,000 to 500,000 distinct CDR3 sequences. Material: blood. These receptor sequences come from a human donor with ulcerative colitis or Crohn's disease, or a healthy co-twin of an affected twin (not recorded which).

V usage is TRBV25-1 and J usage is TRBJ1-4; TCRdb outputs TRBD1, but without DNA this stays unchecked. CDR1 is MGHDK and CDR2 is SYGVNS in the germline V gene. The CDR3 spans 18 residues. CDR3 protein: CASSEYSIGTGLSEKLFF.

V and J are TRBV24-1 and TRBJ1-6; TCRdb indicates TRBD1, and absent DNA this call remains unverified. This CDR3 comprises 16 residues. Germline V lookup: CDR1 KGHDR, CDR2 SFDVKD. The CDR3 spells CATSDFRDSDNSPLHF.

The CDR3 sequence: CSTRRAGGPYGYTF. This chain uses TRBV20-1 with TRBJ1-2; TCRdb names TRBD1, which stays unverified in the absence of DNA. Looked up from germline, CDR1 is DFQATT and CDR2 is SNEGSKA (reference sequence). The CDR3 length is 14 residues.

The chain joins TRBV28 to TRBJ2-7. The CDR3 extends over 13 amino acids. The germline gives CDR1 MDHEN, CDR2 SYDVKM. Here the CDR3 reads CASKDAGPYEQYF.

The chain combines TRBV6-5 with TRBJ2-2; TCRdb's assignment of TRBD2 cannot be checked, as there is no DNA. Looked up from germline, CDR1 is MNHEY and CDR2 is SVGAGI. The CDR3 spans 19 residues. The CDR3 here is CASSYSGPFSSGNTGELFF.

This chain's CDR3 is CASRPFPGITGELFF. The chain links TRBV5-1 to TRBJ2-2; the TCRdb D gene call, TRBD1, has no DNA to confirm it. This CDR3 contains 15 residues. Looked up from germline, CDR1 is SGHRS and CDR2 is YFSETQ.

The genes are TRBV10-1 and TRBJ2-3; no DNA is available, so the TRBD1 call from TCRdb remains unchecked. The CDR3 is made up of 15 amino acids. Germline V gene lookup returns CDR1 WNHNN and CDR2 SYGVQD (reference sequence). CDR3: CASSRQGQPTDTQYF.

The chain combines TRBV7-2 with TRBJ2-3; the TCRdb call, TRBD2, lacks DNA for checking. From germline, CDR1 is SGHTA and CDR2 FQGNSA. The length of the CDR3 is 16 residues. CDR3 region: CASSLVAGGPQDTQYF.

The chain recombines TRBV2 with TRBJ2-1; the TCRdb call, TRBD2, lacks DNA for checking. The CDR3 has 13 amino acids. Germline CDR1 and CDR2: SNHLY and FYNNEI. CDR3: CASRGDWNNEQFF.

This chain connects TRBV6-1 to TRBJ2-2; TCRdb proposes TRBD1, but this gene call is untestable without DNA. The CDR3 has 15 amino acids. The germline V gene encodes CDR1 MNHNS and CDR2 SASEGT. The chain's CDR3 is CASSSRTGGTGELFF.

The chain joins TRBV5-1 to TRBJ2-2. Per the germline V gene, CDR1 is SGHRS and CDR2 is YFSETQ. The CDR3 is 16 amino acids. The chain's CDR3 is CASMIGFQLNTGELFF.

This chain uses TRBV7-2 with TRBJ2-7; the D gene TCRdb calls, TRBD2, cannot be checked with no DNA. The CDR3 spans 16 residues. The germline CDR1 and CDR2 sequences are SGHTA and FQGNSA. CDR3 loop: CASSSQSGATVNEQYF.

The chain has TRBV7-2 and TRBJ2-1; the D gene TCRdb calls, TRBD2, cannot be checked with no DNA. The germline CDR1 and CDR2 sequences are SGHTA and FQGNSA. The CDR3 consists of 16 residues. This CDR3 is CASSADPGLAFGEQFF.

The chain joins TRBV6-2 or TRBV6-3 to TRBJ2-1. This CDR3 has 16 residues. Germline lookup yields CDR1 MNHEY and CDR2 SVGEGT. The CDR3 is CASSRPTRSSYNEQFF.

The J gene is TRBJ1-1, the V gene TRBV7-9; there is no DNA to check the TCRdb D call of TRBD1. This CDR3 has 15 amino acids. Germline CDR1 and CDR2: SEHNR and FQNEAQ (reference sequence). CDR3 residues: CASSLVLDRPGQAFF. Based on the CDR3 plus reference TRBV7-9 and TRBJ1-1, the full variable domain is DTGVSQNPRHKITKRGQNVTFRCDPISEHNRLYWYRQTLGQGPEFLTYFQNEAQLEKSRLLSDRFSAERPKGSFSTLEIQRTEQGDSAMYLCASSLVLDRPGQAFFGQGTRLTVV.

CDR3 protein: CASRRPLTSGHKGAGELFF. V gene TRBV27 combines with J gene TRBJ2-2; TCRdb reports TRBD2, a call that lacks DNA to check it against. In germline, CDR1 is MNHEY, CDR2 SMNVEV (reference sequence). CDR3 length equals 19 residues.

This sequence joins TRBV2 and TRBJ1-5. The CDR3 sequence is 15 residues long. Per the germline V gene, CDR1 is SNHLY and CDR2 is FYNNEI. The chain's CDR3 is CASSDVGGSGQPQHF.

This CDR3 reads CASSLMTGGGMGDTQYF. The rearrangement joins TRBV5-1 to TRBJ2-3; lacking DNA, the TRBD1 call made by TCRdb goes unchecked. This CDR3 comprises 17 residues. The V gene's germline CDR1 is SGHRS and CDR2 YFSETQ.

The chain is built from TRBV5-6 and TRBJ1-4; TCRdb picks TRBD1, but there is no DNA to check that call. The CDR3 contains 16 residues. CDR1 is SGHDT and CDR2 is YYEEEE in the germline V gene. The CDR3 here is CASSLWDRRGLEKLFF.

CDR3 sequence reads: CASSLATDNEQFF. The J gene is TRBJ2-1, the V gene TRBV5-1. Germline values: CDR1 SGHRS, CDR2 YFSETQ. This CDR3 spans 13 amino acids.

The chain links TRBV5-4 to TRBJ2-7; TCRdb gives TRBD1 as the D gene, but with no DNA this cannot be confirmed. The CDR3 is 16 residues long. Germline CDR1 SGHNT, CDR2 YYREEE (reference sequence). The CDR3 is CASSSTTGPTLYEQYF.

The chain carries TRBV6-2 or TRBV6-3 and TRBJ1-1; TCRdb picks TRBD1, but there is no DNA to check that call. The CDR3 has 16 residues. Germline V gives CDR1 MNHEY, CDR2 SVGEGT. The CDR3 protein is CASMRDRSSPAGEAFF.

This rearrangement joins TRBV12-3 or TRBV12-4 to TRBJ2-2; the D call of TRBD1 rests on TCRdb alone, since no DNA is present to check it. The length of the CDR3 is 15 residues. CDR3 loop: CASSRTGRNTGELFF.

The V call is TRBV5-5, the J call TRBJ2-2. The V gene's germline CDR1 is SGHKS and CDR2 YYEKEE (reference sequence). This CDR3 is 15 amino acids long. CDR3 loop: CASSSPGIGTGELFF.

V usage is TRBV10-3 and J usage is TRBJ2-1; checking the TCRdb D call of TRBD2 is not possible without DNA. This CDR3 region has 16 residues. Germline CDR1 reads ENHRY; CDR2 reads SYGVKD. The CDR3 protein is CAIGGVTSGSRVEQFF.

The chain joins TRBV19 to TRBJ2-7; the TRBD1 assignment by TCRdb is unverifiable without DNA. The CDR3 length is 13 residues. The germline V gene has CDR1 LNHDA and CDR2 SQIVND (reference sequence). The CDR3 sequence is CASSRTDVYEQYF.

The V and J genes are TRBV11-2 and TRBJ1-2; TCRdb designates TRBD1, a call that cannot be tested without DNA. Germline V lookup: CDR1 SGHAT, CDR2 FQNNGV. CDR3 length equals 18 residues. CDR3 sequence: CASSLGRTRGRVNYGYTF.

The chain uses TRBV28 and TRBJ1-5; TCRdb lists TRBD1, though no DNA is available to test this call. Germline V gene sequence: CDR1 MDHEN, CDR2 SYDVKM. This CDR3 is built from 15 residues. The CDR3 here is CASSPPTGRDQPQHF.

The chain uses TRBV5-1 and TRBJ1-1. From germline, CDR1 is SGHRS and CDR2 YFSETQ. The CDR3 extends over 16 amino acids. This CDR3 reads CASSSDPSALNTEAFF.

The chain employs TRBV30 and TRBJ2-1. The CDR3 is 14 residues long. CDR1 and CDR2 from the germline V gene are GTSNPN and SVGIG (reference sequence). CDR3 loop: CAWISGAIYNEQFF.